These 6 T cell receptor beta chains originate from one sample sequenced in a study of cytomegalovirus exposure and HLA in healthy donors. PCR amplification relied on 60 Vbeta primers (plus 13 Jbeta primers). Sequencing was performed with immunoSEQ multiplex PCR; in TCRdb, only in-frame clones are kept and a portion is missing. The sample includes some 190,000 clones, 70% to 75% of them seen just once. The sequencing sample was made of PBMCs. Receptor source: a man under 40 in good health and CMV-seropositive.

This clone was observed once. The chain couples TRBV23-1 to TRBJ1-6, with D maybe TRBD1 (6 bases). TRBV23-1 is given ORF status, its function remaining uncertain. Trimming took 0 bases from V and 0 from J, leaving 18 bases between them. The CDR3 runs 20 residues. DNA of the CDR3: TGCGCCAGCAGTCAATCAAAACCGGGGACATCTCACTCCTATAATTCACCCCTCCACTTT. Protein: CASSQSKPGTSHSYNSPLHF.

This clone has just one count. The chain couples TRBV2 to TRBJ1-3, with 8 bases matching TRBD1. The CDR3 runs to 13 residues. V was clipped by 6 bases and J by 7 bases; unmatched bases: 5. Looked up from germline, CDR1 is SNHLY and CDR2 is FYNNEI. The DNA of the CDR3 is TGTGCCAGCAGGCAGGGGGCACAGAACACCATATATTTT. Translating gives CASRQGAQNTIYF.

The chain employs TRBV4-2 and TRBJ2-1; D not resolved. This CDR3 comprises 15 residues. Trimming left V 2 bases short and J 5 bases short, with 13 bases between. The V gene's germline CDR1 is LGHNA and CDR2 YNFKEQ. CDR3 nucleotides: TGTGCCAGCAGCCAAAAGAGGAATCCAGACAATGAGCAGTTCTTC. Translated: CASSQKRNPDNEQFF.

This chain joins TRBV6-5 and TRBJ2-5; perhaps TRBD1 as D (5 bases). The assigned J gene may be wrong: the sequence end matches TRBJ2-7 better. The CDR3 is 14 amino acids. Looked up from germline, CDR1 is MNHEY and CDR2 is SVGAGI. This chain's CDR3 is CASSYGQGEYEQYF. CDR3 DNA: TGTGCCAGCAGTTACGGGCAGGGCGAATACGAGCAGTACTTC.

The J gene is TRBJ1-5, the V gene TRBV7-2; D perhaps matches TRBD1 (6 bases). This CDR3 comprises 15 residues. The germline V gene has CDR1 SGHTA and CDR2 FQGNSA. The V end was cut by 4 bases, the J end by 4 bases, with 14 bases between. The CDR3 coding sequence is TGTGCCAGCAGCTGGGCGGGGGCATTTAATCAGCCCCAGCATTTT. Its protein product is CASSWAGAFNQPQHF.

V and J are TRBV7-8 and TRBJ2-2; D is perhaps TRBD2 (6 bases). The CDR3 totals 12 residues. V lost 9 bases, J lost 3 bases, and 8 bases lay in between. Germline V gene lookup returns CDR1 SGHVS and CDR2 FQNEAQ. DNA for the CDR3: TGTGCCAGAGCGGGCCACACCGGGGAGCTGTTTTTT. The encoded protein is CARAGHTGELFF.